Listed here is a single TCR beta chain. The antigen remains unidentified. Unique molecular identifiers were affixed to single, distinct cDNA molecules. TCRdb used MiXCR to reprocess the 5' RACE reads, holding one entry per CDR3 protein. This table has approximately 70,000 distinct CDR3 sequences, 12% appearing once. This entry belongs to a study of early T cells in non-severe SARS-CoV-2 infection. About the research overall: Sequencing was performed on bulk RNA from unsorted whole blood, leaving chains unpaired. Study-wide results and limits: Private and CD4 specificities were missed by VDJdb matching, skewed to anti-spike CD8.

CDR3 length: 15 amino acids. CDR1 SGHDN and CDR2 FVKESK come from the germline V gene. The V gene lost 5 bases and the J gene lost 0 bases, with 12 bases spanning the gap. The receptor was isolated from an adult who was a healthcare worker with PCR-confirmed SARS-CoV-2 infection or an uninfected control (not recorded which). Material: whole blood. The chain carries TRBV14 and TRBJ2-3; tentative D call: TRBD1 (6 bases). DNA of the CDR3: TGTGCCAGCAGCTCAGCGACAGGAAGCACAGATACGCAGTATTTT. Its translation is CASSSATGSTDTQYF.